A selection of T cell receptor beta chains follows, all from one sample in a study of blood T cell repertoires in COVID-19. Repertoires were generated with immunoSEQ multiplex PCR, while TCRdb's copy carries only in-frame clones and drops some. This sample carries roughly 60,000 clones, 65% to 90% of them seen once, and the ten largest clones take approximately 20%. Sequencing used peripheral blood. The receptors derive from a human donor in a cohort sampled during active COVID-19. The CDR3 runs from the conserved cysteine through the conserved F or W. The D gene is left open where the match is weak. Size tells how often a clone was seen (once, few, many) or the class of an expanded clone, and some rows leave it out.

CDR3 protein: CASSPLRGIGSPLHF; CDR3 DNA: TGTGCCAGCAGCCCCTTGAGGGGGATAGGGTCACCCCTCCACTTT; V gene: TRBV11-2; D gene: NA; J gene: TRBJ1-6; clone size: many
CDR3 protein: CASSQASRLLSGNTIYF; CDR3 DNA: TGTGCCAGCAGCCAAGCCTCCAGACTGCTCTCTGGAAACACCATATATTTT; V gene: TRBV3-1/TRBV3-2; D gene: NA; J gene: TRBJ1-3; clone size: NA
CDR3 protein: CASSRQGADYGYTF; CDR3 DNA: TGTGCCAGCAGTCGACAGGGGGCGGACTATGGCTACACCTTC; V gene: TRBV6-2/TRBV6-3; D gene: TRBD1; J gene: TRBJ1-2; clone size: NA
CDR3 protein: CASSFGQGNTDTQYF; CDR3 DNA: TGTGCCAGCAGTTTTGGACAGGGGAACACAGATACGCAGTATTTT; V gene: TRBV6-2/TRBV6-3; D gene: TRBD1; J gene: TRBJ2-3; clone size: NA
CDR3 protein: CASSLTSVSYNEQFF; CDR3 DNA: TGCGCCAGCAGCTTGACTAGCGTTTCTTACAATGAGCAGTTCTTC; V gene: TRBV5-1; D gene: TRBD2; J gene: TRBJ2-1; clone size: NA
CDR3 protein: CSVALRTTDGYTF; CDR3 DNA: TGCAGCGTTGCTCTAAGGACAACCGATGGCTACACCTTC; V gene: TRBV29-1; D gene: NA; J gene: TRBJ1-2; clone size: NA
CDR3 protein: CASSRDSYEQYF; CDR3 DNA: TGTGCCAGCTCAAGGGACAGCTACGAGCAGTACTTC; V gene: TRBV18; D gene: TRBD1; J gene: TRBJ2-7; clone size: NA
CDR3 protein: CATGRGGNTGELFF; CDR3 DNA: TGTGCCACCGGGAGGGGGGGGAACACCGGGGAGCTGTTTTTT; V gene: TRBV10-3; D gene: TRBD2; J gene: TRBJ2-2; clone size: NA
CDR3 protein: CAISPQGITEAFF; CDR3 DNA: TGTGCCATCAGTCCACAGGGGATCACTGAAGCTTTCTTT; V gene: TRBV10-3; D gene: TRBD1; J gene: TRBJ1-1; clone size: NA
CDR3 protein: CASSVGLAGASSYNEQFF; CDR3 DNA: TGTGCCAGCAGCGTGGGACTAGCGGGAGCTAGCTCCTACAATGAGCAGTTCTTC; V gene: TRBV5-4; D gene: TRBD2; J gene: TRBJ2-1; clone size: once
CDR3 protein: CASSEGSSYNSPLHF; CDR3 DNA: TGCGCCAGCAGTGAGGGGAGCTCCTATAATTCACCCCTCCACTTT; V gene: TRBV10-1; D gene: NA; J gene: TRBJ1-6; clone size: few
CDR3 protein: CASSFGRGAAQETQYF; CDR3 DNA: TGTGCCAGCAGCTTCGGCCGGGGGGCAGCACAAGAGACCCAGTACTTC; V gene: TRBV7-9; D gene: NA; J gene: TRBJ2-5; clone size: NA
CDR3 protein: CASSSPRQAHEKLFF; CDR3 DNA: TGTGCCAGCAGCTCCCCCCGACAGGCCCATGAAAAACTGTTTTTT; V gene: TRBV5-6; D gene: NA; J gene: TRBJ1-4; clone size: NA
CDR3 protein: CASSSPLNYGYTF; CDR3 DNA: TGTGCCAGCAGTTCGCCACTCAACTATGGCTACACCTTC; V gene: TRBV6-2/TRBV6-3; D gene: NA; J gene: TRBJ1-2; clone size: NA
CDR3 protein: CAISVGQSFPGNTIYF; CDR3 DNA: TGTGCCATCAGTGTGGGGCAGAGTTTTCCCGGAAACACCATATATTTT; V gene: TRBV10-3; D gene: NA; J gene: TRBJ1-3; clone size: NA
CDR3 protein: CSVRVGAEREKLFF; CDR3 DNA: TGCAGCGTCCGGGTGGGGGCAGAGCGTGAAAAACTGTTTTTT; V gene: TRBV29-1; D gene: NA; J gene: TRBJ1-4; clone size: NA
CDR3 protein: CASSPFSTVNTEAFF; CDR3 DNA: TGTGCCAGTAGTCCCTTCTCGACAGTGAACACTGAAGCTTTCTTT; V gene: TRBV19; D gene: NA; J gene: TRBJ1-1; clone size: NA
CDR3 protein: CASSVVSGDGTDTQYF; CDR3 DNA: TGTGCCAGCAGCGTAGTTAGCGGAGACGGCACAGATACGCAGTATTTT; V gene: TRBV9; D gene: NA; J gene: TRBJ2-3; clone size: NA
CDR3 protein: CASSVYSGVSTDTQYF; CDR3 DNA: TGTGCCAGCAGCGTCTATAGCGGCGTAAGCACAGATACGCAGTATTTT; V gene: TRBV9; D gene: NA; J gene: TRBJ2-3; clone size: NA
CDR3 protein: CASSGTGGRQPQHF; CDR3 DNA: TGTGCCAGTAGTGGGACAGGGGGTCGTCAGCCCCAGCATTTT; V gene: TRBV19; D gene: TRBD1; J gene: TRBJ1-5; clone size: NA
CDR3 protein: CASSLARDEQFF; CDR3 DNA: TGTGCCAGCAGTTTAGCGCGTGATGAGCAGTTCTTC; V gene: TRBV12-3/TRBV12-4; D gene: NA; J gene: TRBJ2-1; clone size: NA
CDR3 protein: CSVEDILGTGLQVLGYTF; CDR3 DNA: TGCAGCGTTGAAGATATTTTAGGGACAGGGCTCCAGGTTCTGGGCTACACCTTC; V gene: TRBV29-1; D gene: TRBD1; J gene: TRBJ1-2; clone size: NA
CDR3 protein: CASSQEADRASSGNTIYF; CDR3 DNA: TGCGCCAGCAGCCAAGAAGCCGACAGGGCGAGCTCTGGAAACACCATATATTTT; V gene: TRBV4-3; D gene: TRBD1; J gene: TRBJ1-3; clone size: once
CDR3 protein: CASSRDRGSNYGYTF; CDR3 DNA: TGCGCCAGCAGTAGGGACAGGGGGTCCAACTATGGCTACACCTTC; V gene: TRBV5-1; D gene: TRBD1; J gene: TRBJ1-2; clone size: NA
CDR3 protein: CASSPRLVGPYEQYF; CDR3 DNA: TGTGCCAGCTCACCAAGACTAGTAGGACCCTACGAGCAGTACTTC; V gene: TRBV18; D gene: NA; J gene: TRBJ2-7; clone size: NA
CDR3 protein: CASSQDSSGGRQPQHF; CDR3 DNA: TGTGCCAGCAGCCAAGATTCGAGCGGGGGGCGTCAGCCCCAGCATTTT; V gene: TRBV3-1/TRBV3-2; D gene: NA; J gene: TRBJ1-5; clone size: NA
CDR3 protein: CASSAQGREGYTF; CDR3 DNA: TGTGCCAGCAGCGCGCAGGGAAGGGAAGGCTACACCTTC; V gene: TRBV7-2; D gene: NA; J gene: TRBJ1-2; clone size: NA
CDR3 protein: CASSQDLPRTSTDTQYF; CDR3 DNA: TGCGCCAGCAGCCAAGATCTACCGAGGACTAGCACAGATACGCAGTATTTT; V gene: TRBV4-3; D gene: NA; J gene: TRBJ2-3; clone size: NA
CDR3 protein: CASTTGGGSEAFF; CDR3 DNA: TGTGCCAGCACCACAGGGGGGGGATCTGAAGCTTTCTTT; V gene: TRBV21-1; D gene: NA; J gene: TRBJ1-1; clone size: NA
CDR3 protein: CASSLWTSGVKETQYF; CDR3 DNA: TGTGCCAGCAGCTTATGGACTAGCGGGGTAAAAGAGACCCAGTACTTC; V gene: TRBV11-3; D gene: TRBD2; J gene: TRBJ2-5; clone size: NA
CDR3 protein: CASSRGRDSGNTIYF; CDR3 DNA: TGTGCCAGCAGTAGAGGACGGGACTCTGGAAACACCATATATTTT; V gene: TRBV6-5; D gene: NA; J gene: TRBJ1-3; clone size: NA
CDR3 protein: CASSTTLAGNYNEQFF; CDR3 DNA: TGTGCCAGCAGCACAACACTAGCGGGGAACTACAATGAGCAGTTCTTC; V gene: TRBV7-9; D gene: TRBD2; J gene: TRBJ2-1; clone size: NA
CDR3 protein: CASSYFAGAGTSTDTQYF; CDR3 DNA: TGTGCCAGCAGTTACTTCGCCGGGGCGGGGACCTCCACAGATACGCAGTATTTT; V gene: TRBV6-2/TRBV6-3; D gene: NA; J gene: TRBJ2-3; clone size: once
CDR3 protein: CSASSGGLPQAGANVLTF; CDR3 DNA: TGCAGTGCTAGTTCGGGGGGCTTGCCCCAGGCTGGGGCCAACGTCCTGACTTTC; V gene: TRBV20-1; D gene: NA; J gene: TRBJ2-6; clone size: NA
CDR3 protein: CASSFQGAYDIQYF; CDR3 DNA: TGTGCCAGCAGCTTTCAGGGGGCGTATGACATTCAGTACTTC; V gene: TRBV7-2; D gene: TRBD1; J gene: TRBJ2-4; clone size: NA
CDR3 protein: CASSRSGAGGQETQYF; CDR3 DNA: TGTGCCAGCAGCCGATCAGGAGCCGGGGGACAAGAGACCCAGTACTTC; V gene: TRBV7-8; D gene: NA; J gene: TRBJ2-5; clone size: NA
CDR3 protein: CASSFRLAGGMNTGELFF; CDR3 DNA: TGTGCCAGCAGCTTTCGACTAGCGGGGGGGATGAACACCGGGGAGCTGTTTTTT; V gene: TRBV9; D gene: TRBD2; J gene: TRBJ2-2; clone size: NA
CDR3 protein: CASSQGTGVYGYTF; CDR3 DNA: TGTGCCAGCAGCCAAGGGACAGGGGTCTATGGCTACACCTTC; V gene: TRBV3-1/TRBV3-2; D gene: TRBD1; J gene: TRBJ1-2; clone size: few
CDR3 protein: CASRGGGDTDTQYF; CDR3 DNA: TGTGCCAGCAGGGGTGGCGGCGACACAGATACGCAGTATTTT; V gene: TRBV6-5; D gene: NA; J gene: TRBJ2-3; clone size: once
CDR3 protein: CASRWDREYSPLHF; CDR3 DNA: TGTGCCAGCAGATGGGACAGGGAATATTCACCCCTCCACTTT; V gene: TRBV27; D gene: TRBD1; J gene: TRBJ1-6; clone size: NA
CDR3 protein: CARSYSGGGLSDEQYF; CDR3 DNA: TGTGCCCGCAGTTACTCCGGGGGGGGGCTTTCGGACGAGCAGTACTTC; V gene: TRBV6-2/TRBV6-3; D gene: TRBD2; J gene: TRBJ2-7; clone size: NA
CDR3 protein: CASSMSRTGVQPQHF; CDR3 DNA: TGTGCCAGTAGTATGTCCCGAACAGGGGTACAGCCCCAGCATTTT; V gene: TRBV19; D gene: TRBD1; J gene: TRBJ1-5; clone size: NA
CDR3 protein: CATDRGPNSPLHF; CDR3 DNA: TGTGCCACGGACAGGGGGCCGAATTCACCCCTCCACTTT; V gene: TRBV7-9; D gene: TRBD1; J gene: TRBJ1-6; clone size: NA
CDR3 protein: CASSIDGPSNSNQPQHF; CDR3 DNA: TGTGCCAGTAGTATCGATGGCCCATCAAATAGCAATCAGCCCCAGCATTTT; V gene: TRBV19; D gene: NA; J gene: TRBJ1-5; clone size: NA
CDR3 protein: CASREQSSYEQYF; CDR3 DNA: TGCGCCAGCAGGGAACAGAGCTCCTACGAGCAGTACTTC; V gene: TRBV10-2; D gene: NA; J gene: TRBJ2-7; clone size: NA
CDR3 protein: CAISEVQGSWDTDTQYF; CDR3 DNA: TGTGCCATCAGTGAGGTCCAGGGTTCGTGGGACACAGATACGCAGTATTTT; V gene: TRBV10-3; D gene: NA; J gene: TRBJ2-3; clone size: NA
CDR3 protein: CASSLTSRNEQFF; CDR3 DNA: TGTGCCAGCAGCTTGACTAGTAGAAATGAGCAGTTCTTC; V gene: TRBV11-2; D gene: NA; J gene: TRBJ2-1; clone size: few
CDR3 protein: CSARSGHEQYF; CDR3 DNA: TGCAGTGCTAGAAGCGGCCACGAGCAGTACTTC; V gene: TRBV20-1; D gene: NA; J gene: TRBJ2-7; clone size: NA
CDR3 protein: CASSLSGTYNSPLHF; CDR3 DNA: TGTGCCAGCAGTTTATCAGGGACTTATAATTCACCCCTCCACTTT; V gene: TRBV27; D gene: NA; J gene: TRBJ1-6; clone size: NA
CDR3 protein: CASSLGGLSSYEQYF; CDR3 DNA: TGTGCCAGCAGCTTGGGGGGGTTGAGCTCCTACGAGCAGTACTTC; V gene: TRBV11-3; D gene: TRBD2; J gene: TRBJ2-7; clone size: NA
CDR3 protein: CASSPSTGDTEAFF; CDR3 DNA: TGTGCCAGCAGCCCCTCGACAGGGGACACTGAAGCTTTCTTT; V gene: TRBV3-1/TRBV3-2; D gene: TRBD1; J gene: TRBJ1-1; clone size: NA
CDR3 protein: CASSYRGRGSYGYTF; CDR3 DNA: TGTGCCAGCAGTTACAGAGGCAGGGGGAGTTATGGCTACACCTTC; V gene: TRBV6-2/TRBV6-3; D gene: TRBD1; J gene: TRBJ1-2; clone size: once
CDR3 protein: CASSQGVRGVPYEQYF; CDR3 DNA: TGTGCCAGCAGCCAAGGGGTACGGGGGGTCCCCTACGAGCAGTACTTC; V gene: TRBV3-1/TRBV3-2; D gene: TRBD2; J gene: TRBJ2-7; clone size: NA
CDR3 protein: CASSDRGAKNIQYF; CDR3 DNA: TGTGCCAGCAGCGACAGGGGAGCCAAAAACATTCAGTACTTC; V gene: TRBV6-5; D gene: TRBD1; J gene: TRBJ2-4; clone size: NA
CDR3 protein: CASSLGQGVEKLFF; CDR3 DNA: TGTGCCAGCAGCTTGGGACAGGGAGTTGAAAAACTGTTTTTT; V gene: TRBV11-2; D gene: TRBD1; J gene: TRBJ1-4; clone size: NA
CDR3 protein: CASRGASGANVLTF; CDR3 DNA: TGTGCCAGTAGAGGGGCCTCTGGGGCCAACGTCCTGACTTTC; V gene: TRBV19; D gene: NA; J gene: TRBJ2-6; clone size: NA
CDR3 protein: CASRRGLGYTF; CDR3 DNA: TGTGCCAGCAGACGAGGGCTTGGCTACACCTTC; V gene: TRBV25-1; D gene: NA; J gene: TRBJ1-2; clone size: NA